A selection of T cell receptor beta chains follows, all from one sample in a study of CD8 T cells in Susac syndrome. TCRdb independently ran MiXCR on the immunoSEQ multiplex PCR reads; one entry per CDR3 protein. The sample has some 110,000 distinct CDR3 sequences, less than 95% seen once. Sequenced input: CD8+ T cells from PBMCs. The receptors stem from a human donor with Susac syndrome. CDR3s include the opening cysteine and the closing phenylalanine or tryptophan. Fields, in order: V gene, J gene, D gene, clone size, CDR3 DNA, CDR3 protein. A D gene is named only where the DNA matches it firmly. Clone size is not always given. Where it is, it says once, few, many or a class for expanded clones.

v_gene: TRBV15
j_gene: TRBJ2-5
d_gene: NA
abundance: once
CDR3nt: TGTGCCACCAGCAGAGATCCGGGGACCCAGTACTTC
CDR3aa: CATSRDPGTQYF

v_gene: TRBV4-3
j_gene: TRBJ1-1
d_gene: NA
abundance: NA
CDR3nt: TGCGCCAGCAGCCAAGTCGGGGGGCGCGACACTGAAGCTTTCTTT
CDR3aa: CASSQVGGRDTEAFF

v_gene: TRBV5-8
j_gene: TRBJ2-3
d_gene: NA
abundance: NA
CDR3nt: TGTGCCAGCAGCGCGCGGCCAGGGGCCATCACAGATACGCAGTATTTT
CDR3aa: CASSARPGAITDTQYF

v_gene: TRBV6-2/TRBV6-3
j_gene: TRBJ2-2
d_gene: TRBD2
abundance: NA
CDR3nt: TGTGCCAGCAGTGCGGCTAGCGGGGGGGCCGCCGGGGAGCTGTTTTTT
CDR3aa: CASSAASGGAAGELFF

v_gene: TRBV20-1
j_gene: TRBJ1-1
d_gene: NA
abundance: NA
CDR3nt: TGCAGTGCTAACAGGGTGGAGGACACTGAAGCTTTCTTT
CDR3aa: CSANRVEDTEAFF

v_gene: TRBV29-1
j_gene: TRBJ2-1
d_gene: NA
abundance: NA
CDR3nt: TGCAGCGTTGGCGTGGGAAACAATGAGCAGTTCTTC
CDR3aa: CSVGVGNNEQFF

v_gene: TRBV2
j_gene: TRBJ2-4
d_gene: TRBD1
abundance: NA
CDR3nt: TGCGCATGGACAGGGTCCAAAAACATTCAGTACTTC
CDR3aa: CAWTGSKNIQYF

v_gene: TRBV25-1
j_gene: TRBJ1-1
d_gene: NA
abundance: few
CDR3nt: TGTGCCAGCAGTGCTAACACTGAAGCTTTCTTT
CDR3aa: CASSANTEAFF

v_gene: TRBV7-8
j_gene: TRBJ2-3
d_gene: NA
abundance: once
CDR3nt: TGTGCCAGCAGCTTCCTCATAGGGTCGGCAGATACGCAGTATTTT
CDR3aa: CASSFLIGSADTQYF

v_gene: TRBV5-1
j_gene: TRBJ1-6
d_gene: TRBD1
abundance: NA
CDR3nt: TGCGCCAGCAGCTCCGGGACAGGGGGCTTTAATTCACCCCTCCACTTT
CDR3aa: CASSSGTGGFNSPLHF

v_gene: TRBV20-1
j_gene: TRBJ1-6
d_gene: NA
abundance: NA
CDR3nt: TGCAGTGCTAGAGAGGAACCCCCGGGGGAGGCCCTCCACTTT
CDR3aa: CSAREEPPGEALHF

v_gene: TRBV9
j_gene: TRBJ2-1
d_gene: TRBD1
abundance: NA
CDR3nt: TGTGCCAGCAGCGTAGGATGGGGACAGGGCATCAATGAGCAGTTCTTC
CDR3aa: CASSVGWGQGINEQFF

v_gene: TRBV2
j_gene: TRBJ2-4
d_gene: NA
abundance: NA
CDR3nt: TGTGCCAGCATTGTGTTTGACGGGTCGGGAAACATTCAGTACTTC
CDR3aa: CASIVFDGSGNIQYF

v_gene: TRBV12-3/TRBV12-4
j_gene: TRBJ1-2
d_gene: NA
abundance: NA
CDR3nt: TGTGCCAGCAGTTTAGGTCAGGTGGATGGCTACACCTTC
CDR3aa: CASSLGQVDGYTF

v_gene: TRBV15
j_gene: TRBJ2-7
d_gene: NA
abundance: NA
CDR3nt: TGTGCCACCAGCAGAGATCTTGGATCCTACGAGCAGTACTTC
CDR3aa: CATSRDLGSYEQYF

v_gene: TRBV13
j_gene: TRBJ2-5
d_gene: TRBD2
abundance: NA
CDR3nt: TGTGCCAGCAGCCCCCGGGGGGGGCAGGAGACCCAGTACTTC
CDR3aa: CASSPRGGQETQYF

v_gene: TRBV1
j_gene: TRBJ2-3
d_gene: NA
abundance: NA
CDR3nt: TGCACCAGCCGACCTTCTAGCGGGGGGGCCGGGGATACGCAGTATTTT
CDR3aa: CTSRPSSGGAGDTQYF

v_gene: TRBV6-2/TRBV6-3
j_gene: TRBJ1-2
d_gene: TRBD1
abundance: NA
CDR3nt: TGTGCCAGCAGTTTTACCACGACAGGGGACTATGGCTACACCTTC
CDR3aa: CASSFTTTGDYGYTF

v_gene: TRBV6-2/TRBV6-3
j_gene: TRBJ2-7
d_gene: TRBD2
abundance: medium-sized
CDR3nt: TGTGCCAGCAGTTACTCCCCTAGCGGGGGTGACGAGCAGTACTTC
CDR3aa: CASSYSPSGGDEQYF

v_gene: TRBV29-1
j_gene: TRBJ2-1
d_gene: TRBD2
abundance: NA
CDR3nt: TGCAGCGCCCCCCTAGCGGGGGACTCCTACAATGAGCAGTTCTTC
CDR3aa: CSAPLAGDSYNEQFF

v_gene: TRBV7-9
j_gene: TRBJ1-6
d_gene: NA
abundance: NA
CDR3nt: TGTGCCAGCAGCTTAGAGGGGGAACTCCTAGTCTTT
CDR3aa: CASSLEGELLVF

v_gene: TRBV2
j_gene: TRBJ2-7
d_gene: NA
abundance: NA
CDR3nt: TGTGCCAGCAGTGAATCGGCAGGGTTGGGCTACGAGCAGTACTTC
CDR3aa: CASSESAGLGYEQYF

v_gene: TRBV7-3
j_gene: TRBJ1-2
d_gene: TRBD1
abundance: NA
CDR3nt: TGTGCCAGCAGCCCGACAGGGGGCGAGGGCTATGGCTACACCTTC
CDR3aa: CASSPTGGEGYGYTF

v_gene: TRBV6-4
j_gene: TRBJ2-3
d_gene: TRBD2
abundance: NA
CDR3nt: TGTGCCAGCAGTGACGCGGGGGGGCCAGATACGCAGTATTTT
CDR3aa: CASSDAGGPDTQYF

v_gene: TRBV11-2
j_gene: TRBJ1-2
d_gene: NA
abundance: NA
CDR3nt: TGTGCCAGCAGCTTAGGACCCGACGATAACTATGGCTACACCTTC
CDR3aa: CASSLGPDDNYGYTF

v_gene: TRBV12-3/TRBV12-4
j_gene: TRBJ1-2
d_gene: NA
abundance: NA
CDR3nt: TGTGCCAGCAGCCTGGGACTGAACTATGGCTACACCTTC
CDR3aa: CASSLGLNYGYTF

v_gene: TRBV7-9
j_gene: TRBJ2-5
d_gene: TRBD2
abundance: NA
CDR3nt: TGTGCCAGCAGCCCGGGAGGGGAAGAGACCCAGTACTTC
CDR3aa: CASSPGGEETQYF

v_gene: TRBV19
j_gene: TRBJ2-5
d_gene: NA
abundance: NA
CDR3nt: TGTGCCAGTAGCCCCAACAGGGAGGTAGAGACCCAGTACTTC
CDR3aa: CASSPNREVETQYF

v_gene: TRBV3-1
j_gene: TRBJ2-6
d_gene: NA
abundance: NA
CDR3nt: TGTGCCAGCAGCCAAGTAAGGCCACAGGGTCGTCCTTACTCTGGGGCCAACGTCCTGACTTTC
CDR3aa: CASSQVRPQGRPYSGANVLTF

v_gene: TRBV28
j_gene: TRBJ2-4
d_gene: NA
abundance: NA
CDR3nt: TGTGCCAGCAGTCCCCCCCCGGCGGGAGCCAAAAACATTCAGTACTTC
CDR3aa: CASSPPPAGAKNIQYF

v_gene: TRBV25-1
j_gene: TRBJ1-2
d_gene: NA
abundance: NA
CDR3nt: TGTGCCAGCGGCCTATTGACTGGTGGCTACACCTTC
CDR3aa: CASGLLTGGYTF

v_gene: TRBV11-2
j_gene: TRBJ2-7
d_gene: NA
abundance: NA
CDR3nt: TGTGCCAGCAGCCTCAGACTAGTTTCCTACGAGCAGTACTTC
CDR3aa: CASSLRLVSYEQYF